This section outlines one TCR beta chain sequence together with its context. The antigen is unknown. The CDR3 is made up of 16 amino acids. Germline CDR1 DFQATT, CDR2 SNEGSKA (reference sequence). This record comes from a study of T cells expressing NK-cell markers. Broader study findings: Six donors had dominant NKG2C+ clonotypes that comprised about 1.0-7.5% of their CD8+ T cells.

Libraries used 5'RACE template switching adding universal primer site and UMIs. From its re-call of the 5' RACE reads, TCRdb lists each CDR3 protein once, without DNA. The sample is made up of a few hundred thousand distinct CDR3 sequences, and the top ten hold around 5.2% of it. The sequenced material came from blood T cells: a sorted CD56 or NKG2C T cell subset, CD4+ or CD8+ T cells, or bulk PBMC T cells (not recorded which). The chain couples TRBV20-1 to TRBJ2-2; TCRdb calls TRBD1, which cannot be checked without DNA. The clonotype originates from a man between 18 and 69 years old in good health. This CDR3 reads CSARRRQGVNTGELFF.